A selection of T cell receptor beta chains follows, all from one sample in a study of T cells in narcolepsy. The protocol was immunoSEQ multiplex PCR, while the TCRdb copy is restricted to in-frame clones and leaves out a portion. The sample records 34,000 or so clones, under 85% being singletons. The specimen was memory (CD45RA-) CD4+ T cells from blood. All receptors derive from a human donor in good health. Each CDR3 is given with its conserved first and last residue. The order of the fields is CDR3 DNA, CDR3 protein, V gene, clone size, D gene, CDR3 length, J gene. A D gene is named only where the DNA matches it firmly. Only part of the rows carry a size: once, few, many, or a class if the clone is expanded.

cdr3_nt: TGTGCCAGCAGTTTCGAGGACAGGGGCTACGAGCAGTACTTC; cdr3_aa: CASSFEDRGYEQYF; v_call: TRBV28; clone_size: few; d_call: TRBD1; cdr3_length: 14; j_call: TRBJ2-7
cdr3_nt: TGCGCCAGCAGCGCTCGAATCCCAAGTAAATTCAATCAGCCCCAGCATTTT; cdr3_aa: CASSARIPSKFNQPQHF; v_call: TRBV10-1; clone_size: few; d_call: .; cdr3_length: 17; j_call: TRBJ1-5
cdr3_nt: TGTGCCAGTTGCCGCAGTACCCTAGGCTATGGCTACACCTTC; cdr3_aa: CASCRSTLGYGYTF; v_call: TRBV19; clone_size: .; d_call: .; cdr3_length: 14; j_call: TRBJ1-2
cdr3_nt: TGTGCCAGCAGCTTAGGCGCTTTTGGATCCTACGAGCAGTACTTC; cdr3_aa: CASSLGAFGSYEQYF; v_call: TRBV13; clone_size: .; d_call: .; cdr3_length: 15; j_call: TRBJ2-7
cdr3_nt: TGCGCCAGCAGCCAAGAATTAGGGCAGGGGTTGAATCAGCCCCAGCATTTT; cdr3_aa: CASSQELGQGLNQPQHF; v_call: TRBV4-1; clone_size: .; d_call: .; cdr3_length: 17; j_call: TRBJ1-5
cdr3_nt: TGTGCCAGCAGCACCGGACAGGGCAAATCGGGCACTGAAGCTTTCTTT; cdr3_aa: CASSTGQGKSGTEAFF; v_call: TRBV5-4; clone_size: .; d_call: TRBD1; cdr3_length: 16; j_call: TRBJ1-1
cdr3_nt: TGTGCCAGCAGTCGGGCAGGGGTTAGCGGCGAGCAGTTCTTC; cdr3_aa: CASSRAGVSGEQFF; v_call: TRBV6-5; clone_size: .; d_call: .; cdr3_length: 14; j_call: TRBJ2-1
cdr3_nt: TGCAGCGTTGGTGTGTTGACAGAGACCCAGTACTTC; cdr3_aa: CSVGVLTETQYF; v_call: TRBV29-1; clone_size: .; d_call: .; cdr3_length: 12; j_call: TRBJ2-5
cdr3_nt: TGTGCCTGGAACAGTGGGACGGGAGGGGCTAACAATGAGCAGTTCTTC; cdr3_aa: CAWNSGTGGANNEQFF; v_call: TRBV30; clone_size: .; d_call: TRBD2; cdr3_length: 16; j_call: TRBJ2-1
cdr3_nt: TGTGCCAGCCAGAGGACAGGGAACACTGAAGCTTTCTTT; cdr3_aa: CASQRTGNTEAFF; v_call: TRBV6-1; clone_size: few; d_call: TRBD1; cdr3_length: 13; j_call: TRBJ1-1
cdr3_nt: TGTGCCAGCAGCTTAGGGGTGGACATCGGCTATGGCTACACCTTC; cdr3_aa: CASSLGVDIGYGYTF; v_call: TRBV7-8; clone_size: few; d_call: .; cdr3_length: 15; j_call: TRBJ1-2
cdr3_nt: TGTGCCAGCAGCGTAGGGAAGGGCTCCTGGGCCTACGAGCAGTACTTC; cdr3_aa: CASSVGKGSWAYEQYF; v_call: TRBV9; clone_size: .; d_call: .; cdr3_length: 16; j_call: TRBJ2-7
cdr3_nt: TGTGCCAGCACCCCTGGCTTTTCCGGGGAGCTGTTTTTT; cdr3_aa: CASTPGFSGELFF; v_call: TRBV5-4; clone_size: .; d_call: .; cdr3_length: 13; j_call: TRBJ2-2
cdr3_nt: TGTGCCACCAGCAGAGATGCGGCGGGGCGAATCGGTTACGAGCAGTTCTTC; cdr3_aa: CATSRDAAGRIGYEQFF; v_call: TRBV15; clone_size: .; d_call: .; cdr3_length: 17; j_call: TRBJ2-1
cdr3_nt: TGTGCCAGCAGTGAAGGTCTAATCGAGCAGTACTTC; cdr3_aa: CASSEGLIEQYF; v_call: TRBV6-1; clone_size: .; d_call: .; cdr3_length: 12; j_call: TRBJ2-7
cdr3_nt: TGTGCCAGCAGTCTCCGGGACAGTTATAATTCACCCCTCCACTTT; cdr3_aa: CASSLRDSYNSPLHF; v_call: TRBV2; clone_size: .; d_call: TRBD1; cdr3_length: 15; j_call: TRBJ1-6
cdr3_nt: TGTGCCAGCAGTGAATCACCCCTATATGGCTACACCTTC; cdr3_aa: CASSESPLYGYTF; v_call: TRBV25-1; clone_size: .; d_call: .; cdr3_length: 13; j_call: TRBJ1-2
cdr3_nt: TGTGCCAGTAGTAAGGATGGGGGCCGGCTAGGTTACGAGCAGTACTTC; cdr3_aa: CASSKDGGRLGYEQYF; v_call: TRBV19; clone_size: .; d_call: .; cdr3_length: 16; j_call: TRBJ2-7
cdr3_nt: TGCAGCGTTGGGGGGGGATCCTACAATGAGCAGTTCTTC; cdr3_aa: CSVGGGSYNEQFF; v_call: TRBV29-1; clone_size: .; d_call: TRBD2; cdr3_length: 13; j_call: TRBJ2-1
cdr3_nt: TGTGCCAGCAGCAGGGGGGAGGTTGCCGGCCCCGGGGAGCTGTTTTTT; cdr3_aa: CASSRGEVAGPGELFF; v_call: TRBV5-4; clone_size: .; d_call: .; cdr3_length: 16; j_call: TRBJ2-2
cdr3_nt: TGTGCCAGCAGCTTAAGCAGTCCCTATGGCTACACCTTC; cdr3_aa: CASSLSSPYGYTF; v_call: TRBV11-2; clone_size: .; d_call: .; cdr3_length: 13; j_call: TRBJ1-2
cdr3_nt: TGTGCCAGTAGTATTTTAGCGGGATCGGGGGCCAACGTCCTGACTTTC; cdr3_aa: CASSILAGSGANVLTF; v_call: TRBV19; clone_size: few; d_call: TRBD2; cdr3_length: 16; j_call: TRBJ2-6
cdr3_nt: TGTGCCAGCAGCCTTCGCGGGGGTACATACAATGAGCAGTTCTTC; cdr3_aa: CASSLRGGTYNEQFF; v_call: TRBV7-3; clone_size: .; d_call: TRBD2; cdr3_length: 15; j_call: TRBJ2-1
cdr3_nt: TGTGCCAGCAGCCAGTGGGCTAGCGATCACAATGAGCAGTTCTTC; cdr3_aa: CASSQWASDHNEQFF; v_call: TRBV11-2; clone_size: .; d_call: .; cdr3_length: 15; j_call: TRBJ2-1
cdr3_nt: TGTGCCAGCAGTAGGGACAAGTTCAATGAGCAGTTCTTC; cdr3_aa: CASSRDKFNEQFF; v_call: TRBV27; clone_size: medium-sized; d_call: .; cdr3_length: 13; j_call: TRBJ2-1
cdr3_nt: TGTGCCAGCAGCCCAGGAAGTACGTCAGGGAATAGGAATCGGGAGCAGTTCTTC; cdr3_aa: CASSPGSTSGNRNREQFF; v_call: TRBV7-2; clone_size: .; d_call: .; cdr3_length: 18; j_call: TRBJ2-1
cdr3_nt: TGTGCCAGCAGTCACCGGGCGCAAGAGACCCAGTACTTC; cdr3_aa: CASSHRAQETQYF; v_call: TRBV27; clone_size: once; d_call: .; cdr3_length: 13; j_call: TRBJ2-5
cdr3_nt: TGTGCCATCAGCCCTGCTAGCGGAGGGGGGCTTGAGCAGTACTTC; cdr3_aa: CAISPASGGGLEQYF; v_call: TRBV10-3; clone_size: .; d_call: .; cdr3_length: 15; j_call: TRBJ2-7
cdr3_nt: TGTGCCAGCAGCTTACCCCGGACAGGGGGCAGGAATATCTATGGCTACACCTTC; cdr3_aa: CASSLPRTGGRNIYGYTF; v_call: TRBV7-9; clone_size: .; d_call: TRBD1; cdr3_length: 18; j_call: TRBJ1-2
cdr3_nt: TGTGCCAGCAGCGACCGACTAGCCCAGAAGACCCAGTACTTC; cdr3_aa: CASSDRLAQKTQYF; v_call: TRBV5-4; clone_size: .; d_call: TRBD2; cdr3_length: 14; j_call: TRBJ2-5
cdr3_nt: TGTGCCAGCAGCTTGGCATTGGCGGGGCTGGACACAGATACGCAGTATTTC; cdr3_aa: CASSLALAGLDTDTQYF; v_call: TRBV5-4; clone_size: .; d_call: .; cdr3_length: 17; j_call: TRBJ2-3
cdr3_nt: TGTGCCAGCTCACATAACACAGATACGCAGTATTTT; cdr3_aa: CASSHNTDTQYF; v_call: TRBV18; clone_size: .; d_call: .; cdr3_length: 12; j_call: TRBJ2-3
cdr3_nt: TGTGCCAGCATCCCAGGGCCCATCGAAGAGACCCAGTACTTC; cdr3_aa: CASIPGPIEETQYF; v_call: TRBV7-8; clone_size: once; d_call: .; cdr3_length: 14; j_call: TRBJ2-5
cdr3_nt: TGTGCCAGCAGCTTAGGGCCGGGTGAAAAACTGTTTTTT; cdr3_aa: CASSLGPGEKLFF; v_call: TRBV7-3; clone_size: .; d_call: .; cdr3_length: 13; j_call: TRBJ1-4
cdr3_nt: TGCGCCAGCAGGCTAGCGGGGGGCTACGAGCAGTACTTC; cdr3_aa: CASRLAGGYEQYF; v_call: TRBV5-1; clone_size: .; d_call: TRBD2; cdr3_length: 13; j_call: TRBJ2-7
cdr3_nt: TGTGCCAGCTCACCGCGGACAGCTAATAGCAATCAGCCCCAGCATTTT; cdr3_aa: CASSPRTANSNQPQHF; v_call: TRBV18; clone_size: once; d_call: .; cdr3_length: 16; j_call: TRBJ1-5
cdr3_nt: TGTGCCAGCCGGGAACTTAACGTACTTGCTAGAAGCTACACCTTC; cdr3_aa: CASRELNVLARSYTF; v_call: TRBV2; clone_size: .; d_call: .; cdr3_length: 15; j_call: TRBJ1-2
cdr3_nt: TGTGCCAGCAGTGAGGCACTAGCGGCTTACAATGAGCAGTTCTTC; cdr3_aa: CASSEALAAYNEQFF; v_call: TRBV2; clone_size: .; d_call: TRBD2; cdr3_length: 15; j_call: TRBJ2-1
cdr3_nt: TGTGCCAGCAGCCGGACAGCGGACGAGCAGTACTTC; cdr3_aa: CASSRTADEQYF; v_call: TRBV6-5; clone_size: .; d_call: .; cdr3_length: 12; j_call: TRBJ2-7
cdr3_nt: TGTGCCAGCAGCCGCGGCCCTAGCTATGGCTACACCTTC; cdr3_aa: CASSRGPSYGYTF; v_call: TRBV5-6; clone_size: .; d_call: .; cdr3_length: 13; j_call: TRBJ1-2
cdr3_nt: TGTGCCAGCAGCTCGAAAGGGAGGGGCAGGGAAGGCAGCACTGAAGCTTTCTTT; cdr3_aa: CASSSKGRGREGSTEAFF; v_call: TRBV7-9; clone_size: .; d_call: .; cdr3_length: 18; j_call: TRBJ1-1
cdr3_nt: TGCAGCGTTGCGACAGGGGCGAACACTGAAGCTTTCTTT; cdr3_aa: CSVATGANTEAFF; v_call: TRBV29-1; clone_size: .; d_call: TRBD1; cdr3_length: 13; j_call: TRBJ1-1
cdr3_nt: TGTGCCAGCAGCCATACGCCCGGGACAGGGAAAGCTTTCTTT; cdr3_aa: CASSHTPGTGKAFF; v_call: TRBV14; clone_size: few; d_call: TRBD1; cdr3_length: 14; j_call: TRBJ1-1
cdr3_nt: TGTGCCAGCTCACCAGACTTAGGAATATCCTACGAGCAGTACTTC; cdr3_aa: CASSPDLGISYEQYF; v_call: TRBV18; clone_size: .; d_call: .; cdr3_length: 15; j_call: TRBJ2-7
cdr3_nt: TGTGCCAGCAGTTCGGAGTCCTGGGAGACCCAGTACTTC; cdr3_aa: CASSSESWETQYF; v_call: TRBV6-5; clone_size: .; d_call: .; cdr3_length: 13; j_call: TRBJ2-5
cdr3_nt: TGCGCCAGCAGCTTGGGTGACAAAACCTCCTACGAGCAGTACTTC; cdr3_aa: CASSLGDKTSYEQYF; v_call: TRBV5-1; clone_size: .; d_call: .; cdr3_length: 15; j_call: TRBJ2-7
cdr3_nt: TGCGCCAGCTCCCCGGGACAGTGGGGATCGAAGGATGGCTACACCTTC; cdr3_aa: CASSPGQWGSKDGYTF; v_call: TRBV10-1; clone_size: .; d_call: TRBD1; cdr3_length: 16; j_call: TRBJ1-2
cdr3_nt: TGTGCCAGCAGCCGGGGTTTTTCCACAGATACGCAGTATTTT; cdr3_aa: CASSRGFSTDTQYF; v_call: TRBV5-6; clone_size: few; d_call: .; cdr3_length: 14; j_call: TRBJ2-3
cdr3_nt: TGTGCCAGCTCACAAGCCGCCGCGGGGGACGCGTACTTC; cdr3_aa: CASSQAAAGDAYF; v_call: TRBV18; clone_size: .; d_call: TRBD2; cdr3_length: 13; j_call: TRBJ2-5
cdr3_nt: TGTGCCACCAGCAGGCACACCTTAATAGGGCTGCCGATGAACACTGAAGCTTTCTTT; cdr3_aa: CATSRHTLIGLPMNTEAFF; v_call: TRBV15; clone_size: once; d_call: .; cdr3_length: 19; j_call: TRBJ1-1
cdr3_nt: TGTGCCAGTAGCCTGAACAGGGTGGAGACCCAGTACTTC; cdr3_aa: CASSLNRVETQYF; v_call: TRBV19; clone_size: .; d_call: .; cdr3_length: 13; j_call: TRBJ2-5
cdr3_nt: TGTGCCAGCAGTGAATGGGGGGGGACCACTGAAGCTTTCTTT; cdr3_aa: CASSEWGGTTEAFF; v_call: TRBV6-1; clone_size: .; d_call: .; cdr3_length: 14; j_call: TRBJ1-1
cdr3_nt: TGTGCCAGCCAGGGGGGAAGGGATTCCTACAATGAGCAGTTCTTC; cdr3_aa: CASQGGRDSYNEQFF; v_call: TRBV7-9; clone_size: .; d_call: .; cdr3_length: 15; j_call: TRBJ2-1
cdr3_nt: TGTGCCAGTATCCCCTCTGGGGCCAACGTCCTGACTTTC; cdr3_aa: CASIPSGANVLTF; v_call: TRBV19; clone_size: .; d_call: .; cdr3_length: 13; j_call: TRBJ2-6
cdr3_nt: TGCGCCAGCAGCCCGGAGGTGGTCACTGAAGCTTTCTTT; cdr3_aa: CASSPEVVTEAFF; v_call: TRBV5-1; clone_size: .; d_call: .; cdr3_length: 13; j_call: TRBJ1-1